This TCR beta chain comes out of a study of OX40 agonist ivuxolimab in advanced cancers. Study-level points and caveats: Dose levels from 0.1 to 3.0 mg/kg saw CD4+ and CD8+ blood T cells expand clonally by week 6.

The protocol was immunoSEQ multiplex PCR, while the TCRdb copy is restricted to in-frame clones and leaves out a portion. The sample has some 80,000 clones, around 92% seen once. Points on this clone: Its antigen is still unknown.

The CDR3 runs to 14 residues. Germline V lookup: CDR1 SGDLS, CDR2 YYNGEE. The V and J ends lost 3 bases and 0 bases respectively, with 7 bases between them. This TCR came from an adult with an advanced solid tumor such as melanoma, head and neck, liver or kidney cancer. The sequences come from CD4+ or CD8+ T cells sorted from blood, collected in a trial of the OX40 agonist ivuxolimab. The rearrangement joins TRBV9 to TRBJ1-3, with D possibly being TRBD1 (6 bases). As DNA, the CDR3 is TGTGCCAGCAGCGGGACAGACTCTGGAAACACCATATATTTT. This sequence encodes CASSGTDSGNTIYF. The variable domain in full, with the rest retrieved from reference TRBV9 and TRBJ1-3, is DSGVTQTPKHLITATGQRVTLRCSPRSGDLSVYWYQQSLDQGLQFLIQYYNGEERAKGNILERFSAQQFPDLHSELNLSSLELGDSALYFCASSGTDSGNTIYFGEGSWLTVV.